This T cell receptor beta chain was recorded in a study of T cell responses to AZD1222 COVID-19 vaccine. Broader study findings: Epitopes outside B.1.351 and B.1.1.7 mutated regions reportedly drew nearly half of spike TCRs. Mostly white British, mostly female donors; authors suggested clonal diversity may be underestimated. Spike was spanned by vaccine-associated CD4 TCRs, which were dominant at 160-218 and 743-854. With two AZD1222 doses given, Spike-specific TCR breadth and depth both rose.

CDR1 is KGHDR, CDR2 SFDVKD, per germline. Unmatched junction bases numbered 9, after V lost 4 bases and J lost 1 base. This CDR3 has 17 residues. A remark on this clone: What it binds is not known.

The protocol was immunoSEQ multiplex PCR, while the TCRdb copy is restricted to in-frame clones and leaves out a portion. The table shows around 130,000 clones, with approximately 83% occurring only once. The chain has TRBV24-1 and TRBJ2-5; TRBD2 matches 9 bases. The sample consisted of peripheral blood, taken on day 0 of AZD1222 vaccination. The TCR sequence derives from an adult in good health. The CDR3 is CATSDARASGVQETQYF. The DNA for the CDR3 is TGTGCCACCAGTGACGCTCGGGCTAGCGGGGTCCAAGAGACCCAGTACTTC.